Below, 32 T cell receptor beta chains from the same sample are listed, as sequenced in a study of chemoradiotherapy in HPV16-positive cancers. Measured with immunoSEQ multiplex PCR; TCRdb has only the in-frame clones, and not every one. The table includes approximately 5,700 clones, 86% detected once. The sequencing used tumor tissue, collected from a patient who underwent chemoradiotherapy. The receptors were gathered from a human donor with HPV-associated anogenital cancer.

The rearrangement uses TRBV5-1 and TRBJ2-6; tentatively, D is TRBD1 (6 bases). The CDR3 is 15 residues long. V shed 4 bases and J shed 2 bases, with 10 bases lying between them. Germline values: CDR1 SGHRS, CDR2 YFSETQ. CDR3 sequence (DNA): TGCGCCAGCAGCCAGGACAGAACTGGGGCCAACGTCCTGACTTTC. This translates into CASSQDRTGANVLTF.

The gene calls are TRBV7-9 and TRBJ1-5; D remains ambiguous. V lost 3 bases and J 0 bases, leaving 0 bases between the germline ends. Germline CDR1 reads SEHNR; CDR2 reads FQNEAQ (reference sequence). The CDR3 loop spans 12 amino acids. DNA of the CDR3: TGTGCCAGCAGCTTTAGCAATCAGCCCCAGCATTTT. It is translated as CASSFSNQPQHF.

This clone was observed a handful of times. The chain joins TRBV5-6 to TRBJ1-2, with unresolved D. CDR1 and CDR2 from the germline V gene are SGHDT and YYEEEE. The CDR3 runs to 13 residues. V dropped 4 bases and J dropped 5 bases, with 12 bases sitting between them. DNA of the CDR3: TGTGCCAGCAGCCCTAATGCGGGGTATGGCTACACCTTC. Translated: CASSPNAGYGYTF.

This chain uses TRBV19 with TRBJ1-5; 8 bases agree with TRBD1. V lost 7 bases and J lost 5; bases outside the gene matches: 4. Germline V gives CDR1 LNHDA, CDR2 SQIVND (reference sequence). The CDR3 is 13 residues long. The CDR3 DNA sequence: TGTGCCAGTATGGCAGGGGGCGATCAGCCCCAGCATTTT. This encodes CASMAGGDQPQHF.

This rearrangement joins TRBV7-9 to TRBJ2-3; 11 bases match TRBD2. V trimming: 6 bases; J trimming: 0 bases; junction bases outside the gene matches: 2. The CDR3 runs to 15 residues. The germline V gene has CDR1 SEHNR and CDR2 FQNEAQ (reference sequence). The CDR3 spells CASRRLAGSTDTQYF. The CDR3 DNA reads as TGTGCCAGCAGAAGACTAGCGGGGAGCACAGATACGCAGTATTTT.

This clone was seen only once. This sequence joins TRBV11-1 and TRBJ2-7, with 12 bases that match TRBD2. The CDR3 contains 14 residues. J gave up 3 bases and V 5 bases, and 2 bases lay outside the gene matches. CDR1 is SGHAT, CDR2 FQDESV, per germline (reference sequence). The CDR3 here is CASSKLAGGYEQYF. The CDR3 DNA is TGTGCCAGCAGCAAACTAGCGGGAGGCTACGAGCAGTACTTC.

The V gene is TRBV19, the J gene TRBJ2-1; D possibly uses TRBD1 or TRBD2 (6 bases each). Germline V lookup: CDR1 LNHDA, CDR2 SQIVND (reference sequence). The CDR3 spans 13 residues. V was trimmed by 11 bases and J by 10 bases, leaving 21 bases between them. The CDR3 DNA is TGTGCCGTAGAAGGGGGGAAGGCACACGAGCAGTTCTTC. It specifies CAVEGGKAHEQFF.

The genes are TRBV5-6 and TRBJ2-3, with D possibly TRBD1 on 6 matching bases. The CDR3 has 17 residues. Germline assignment: CDR1 SGHDT and CDR2 YYEEEE. Trimming removed 4 bases at V and 4 bases at J, with 22 bases between. For the CDR3, the DNA is TGTGCCAGCAGCGACGACCCCAACAGGGTGCGGGCAGATACGCAGTATTTT. It yields the protein CASSDDPNRVRADTQYF. Complete variable domain (other parts from reference TRBV5-6 and TRBJ2-3): DAGVTQSPTHLIKTRGQQVTLRCSPKSGHDTVSWYQQALGQGPQFIFQYYEEEERQRGNFPDRFSGHQFPNYSSELNVNALLLGDSALYLCASSDDPNRVRADTQYFGPGTRLTVL.

J is TRBJ1-1 and V is TRBV11-2; D unresolved. In germline, CDR1 is SGHAT, CDR2 FQNNGV. V lost 4 bases to trimming and J lost 3 bases, with 24 bases between them. The CDR3 totals 18 residues. The CDR3 sequence is CASSYPEDRPGWDTEAFF. CDR3 bases: TGTGCCAGCAGCTACCCAGAGGACCGCCCCGGTTGGGACACTGAAGCTTTCTTT.

Concerning this clone itself: Within the sample, other DNA sequences also encode this same CDR3. The V call is TRBV7-9, the J call TRBJ2-7; the D is unclear. The CDR3 consists of 13 residues. V shed 1 base and J shed 3 bases, with 7 bases lying between them. From germline, CDR1 is SEHNR and CDR2 FQNEAQ (reference sequence). The CDR3 spells CASSLDPFYEQYF. In nucleotides, the CDR3 is TGTGCCAGCAGCTTAGATCCCTTCTACGAGCAGTACTTC.

This chain uses TRBV11-2 with TRBJ1-1; 11 bases map to TRBD1. J gave up 4 bases and V 1 base, and 2 bases lay outside the gene matches. There are 15 residues in the CDR3. Germline CDR1 is SGHAT and CDR2 is FQNNGV. This CDR3 is CASSLGGTGGTEAFF. The CDR3 DNA reads TGTGCCAGCAGCTTAGGAGGGACAGGGGGCACTGAAGCTTTCTTT.

The chain combines TRBV6-5 with TRBJ2-7; D unresolved. Germline V gene data show CDR1 as MNHEY and CDR2 as SVGAGI. CDR3 length equals 14 residues. Deletions cut 6 bases from V and 0 bases from J, with 12 bases between. In DNA, the CDR3 is TGTGCCAGCAGAACGGAGTCTCTCTCCTACGAGCAGTACTTC. It specifies CASRTESLSYEQYF.

This clone was picked up a small number of times. The rearrangement links TRBV6-1 to TRBJ2-7; 8 nucleotides match TRBD1. This CDR3 has 15 amino acids. CDR1 and CDR2 (germline): MNHNS, SASEGT. V shed 3 bases and J 0 bases; nucleotides not matched to a gene: 4. The DNA for the CDR3 is TGTGCCAGCAGTGAGTGGACAGGGAGCTCCTACGAGCAGTACTTC. The encoded protein is CASSEWTGSSYEQYF.

By share of the sample, this clone is large. The rearrangement uses TRBV6-5 and TRBJ1-4; possibly TRBD1 for D (6 bases). Trimming removed 4 bases from V and 4 bases from J, with 16 bases in between. Germline CDR1 reads MNHEY; CDR2 reads SVGAGI. The CDR3 is made up of 16 amino acids. Here the CDR3 DNA reads TGTGCCAGCAGTTCTCTCCCAGGGGTCCTTAATGAAAAACTGTTTTTT. Translating it yields CASSSLPGVLNEKLFF.

This rearrangement joins TRBV6-6 to TRBJ2-3, with a weak D call TRBD1 (5 bases). CDR1 is MNHNY, CDR2 SVGAGI, per germline (reference sequence). This CDR3 is built from 13 residues. V was cut by 0 bases and J by 9 bases, with 10 bases left in between. The CDR3 protein is CASSYSRELTQYF. The CDR3 DNA sequence: TGTGCCAGCAGTTACTCCAGGGAATTGACGCAGTATTTT.

This clone was seen a single time. This chain joins TRBV28 and TRBJ1-1; tentatively, D is TRBD1 (5 bases). This CDR3 has 18 amino acids. Per germline, CDR1 MDHEN and CDR2 SYDVKM. Trimming cost V 7 bases and J 1 base, with 25 bases left between them. The CDR3 DNA sequence: TGTGCCAGCACCGGGGGTCTCAAGGGAATTTTTTCGAACACTGAAGCTTTCTTT. It is translated as CASTGGLKGIFSNTEAFF.

Sample share makes this clone large (0.1 to 1%). J is TRBJ2-2 and V is TRBV4-1; 12 bases fit TRBD2. CDR3 length: 17 residues. J lost 8 bases, V lost 0 bases, and 7 bases had no gene match. Per the germline V gene, CDR1 is MGHRA and CDR2 is YSYEKL. The CDR3 DNA reads TGCGCCAGCAGCCAAGACGAGACTAGCGGGAGAAATGGGGAGCTGTTTTTT. Amino acids: CASSQDETSGRNGELFF.

The chain uses TRBV28 and TRBJ2-6; 8 bases line up with TRBD2. Germline V lookup: CDR1 MDHEN, CDR2 SYDVKM. V shed 6 bases and J 0 bases; nucleotides not matched to a gene: 4. This CDR3 spans 16 amino acids. CDR3: CASSFGGGSGANVLTF. The CDR3 DNA reads as TGTGCCAGCAGCTTCGGGGGGGGCTCTGGGGCCAACGTCCTGACTTTC.

The chain joins TRBV6-1 to TRBJ1-2, with 8 bases aligning to TRBD1. Losses at the gene ends were 4 bases for V and 7 bases for J; bases not matched to a gene: 5. The CDR3 length is 13 residues. Germline CDR1 MNHNS, CDR2 SASEGT. CDR3 residues: CASSGGQGTGYTF. In nucleotides, the CDR3 is TGTGCCAGCAGTGGTGGACAGGGAACTGGCTACACCTTC.

The chain uses TRBV6-5 and TRBJ2-5; D is perhaps TRBD2 (6 bases). The ends were cut back, 6 bases at V and 7 bases at J, with 12 bases in the middle. The CDR3 contains 12 residues. Germline V gene data show CDR1 as MNHEY and CDR2 as SVGAGI. This CDR3 is CASSGTRGTQYF. CDR3 coding DNA: TGTGCCAGCAGCGGGACTCGCGGGACCCAGTACTTC.

The chain is built from TRBV27 and TRBJ1-1; D call uncertain. CDR3 length equals 17 residues. Between the trimmed V and J ends, which lost 5 bases and 5 bases, there was a span of 24 bases. Germline-derived CDR1 and CDR2 are MNHEY and SMNVEV (reference sequence). As DNA, the CDR3 is TGTGCCAGCAGTCTAATATCCCCCCGAGGGAGTGGGACTGAAGCTTTCTTT. Protein product: CASSLISPRGSGTEAFF.

The chain employs TRBV5-1 and TRBJ2-5, with 7 nucleotides matching TRBD1. In germline, CDR1 is SGHRS, CDR2 YFSETQ. This CDR3 contains 15 residues. V shed 6 bases, J shed 4 bases, and the junction held 12 bases outside the gene matches. CDR3 sequence reads: CASTYQGDEGETQYF. The CDR3 nucleotides are TGCGCCAGCACCTACCAGGGGGATGAAGGAGAGACCCAGTACTTC.

The gene calls are TRBV4-3 and TRBJ1-3; tentative D call: TRBD1 (6 bases). The CDR3 runs 15 residues. Trimming pared 1 base from V and 2 bases from J, leaving 9 bases between. CDR1 is LGHNA, CDR2 YSLEER, per germline. For the CDR3, the DNA is TGCGCCAGCAGCCAAGGCCGGGGGCCTGGAAACACCATATATTTT. Translating it yields CASSQGRGPGNTIYF.

This chain connects TRBV5-6 to TRBJ2-7; 8 bases map to TRBD2. J gave up 5 bases and V 3 bases, and 10 bases lay outside the gene matches. CDR1 and CDR2 from the germline V gene are SGHDT and YYEEEE. CDR3 length: 15 residues. CDR3 in DNA: TGTGCCAGCAGCTCGAGCGGGGGCACATGGGACGAGCAGTACTTC. Amino acid sequence: CASSSSGGTWDEQYF.

The V and J genes are TRBV11-2 and TRBJ2-7; 7 bases fit TRBD2. There are 14 residues in the CDR3. Germline lookup yields CDR1 SGHAT and CDR2 FQNNGV. The ends lost 0 bases at V and 4 bases at J; junction bases unmatched: 3. In nucleotides, the CDR3 is TGTGCCAGCAGCTTAGAGGCGGGAGTGTACGAGCAGTACTTC. It encodes CASSLEAGVYEQYF.

The genes are TRBV6-5 and TRBJ2-6, with a possible D match to TRBD1 (5 bases). Trimming pared 5 bases from V and 2 bases from J, leaving 10 bases between. The germline gives CDR1 MNHEY, CDR2 SVGAGI. This CDR3 is built from 15 residues. Written as DNA, the CDR3 is TGTGCCAGCAGTAACCAGGGTGCTGGGGCCAACGTCCTGACTTTC. It specifies CASSNQGAGANVLTF.

The rearrangement uses TRBV2 and TRBJ2-1, with TRBD1 as a possible D gene (6 bases). V lost 10 bases and J 9 bases, leaving 19 bases between the germline ends. CDR1 and CDR2 from the germline V gene are SNHLY and FYNNEI. CDR3 length equals 13 residues. The CDR3: CAIRDMSSGEQFF. The CDR3, as DNA: TGTGCCATCCGGGACATGTCTTCTGGTGAGCAGTTCTTC.

The V and J genes are TRBV29-1 and TRBJ2-3, with 10 bases fitting TRBD1. V was clipped by 5 bases and J by 5 bases; unmatched bases: 10. The germline V gene has CDR1 SQVTM and CDR2 ANQGSEA. There are 15 residues in the CDR3. In nucleotides, the CDR3 is TGCAGCGTTCAATTACCGGGACAGGGGTTAGATACGCAGTATTTT. This codes for CSVQLPGQGLDTQYF.

The J gene is TRBJ2-1, the V gene TRBV19, with TRBD2 matching 12 bases. V trimming: 6 bases; J trimming: 8 bases; junction bases outside the gene matches: 11. This CDR3 has 16 amino acids. Per the germline V gene, CDR1 is LNHDA and CDR2 is SQIVND (reference sequence). The CDR3: CASRLTSGSRIDEQFF. The CDR3 nucleotides are TGTGCCAGTAGGTTGACTAGCGGGAGTCGGATTGATGAGCAGTTCTTC.

The chain is built from TRBV27 and TRBJ1-5, with unresolved D. Germline V lookup: CDR1 MNHEY, CDR2 SMNVEV (reference sequence). The CDR3 extends over 13 amino acids. Between the trimmed V and J ends, which lost 3 bases and 4 bases, there was a span of 7 bases. The CDR3 is CASSFQENQPQHF. The CDR3 DNA is TGTGCCAGCAGTTTTCAGGAGAATCAGCCCCAGCATTTT.

This rearrangement joins TRBV2 to TRBJ2-5; D is uncertain. The CDR3 extends over 14 amino acids. V lost 3 bases and J lost 4, with 12 bases in between. CDR1 and CDR2 from the germline V gene are SNHLY and FYNNEI. Here the CDR3 reads CASSESPLGETQYF. The CDR3 DNA reads as TGTGCCAGCAGTGAGTCCCCCCTCGGAGAGACCCAGTACTTC.

The genes are TRBV6-5 and TRBJ2-1, with 7 positions matching TRBD1. The CDR3 contains 13 residues. Germline values: CDR1 MNHEY, CDR2 SVGAGI. Trimming at V came to 0 bases and at J to 12 bases, leaving 5 bases not matched to a gene. This CDR3 is CASSYSSPGGQFF. The CDR3 DNA sequence: TGTGCCAGCAGTTACTCGAGCCCAGGGGGGCAGTTCTTC.